A single sample is the source of the 25 T cell receptor beta chains below, sequenced in a study of CD4+ T cells in melanoma. Assay: immunoSEQ multiplex PCR; the TCRdb copy retains only in-frame clones and omits some. The repertoire holds roughly 140,000 clones, with around 90% as singletons. The receptors were gathered from a human donor with melanoma.

As concerns this clone: Since the CDR3 does not end with the conserved phenylalanine or tryptophan, this likely comes from a read error. The limits of the CDR3 on the DNA are not certain, so only TCRdb's listed CDR3 is given. CDR3 in amino acids: CASSITGLAGQAP. The genes are TRBV2 and TRBJ1-2; TRBD1, as called in the table, went unchecked against the DNA. Germline loops: CDR1 SNHLY, CDR2 FYNNEI. The CDR3 spans 13 residues, counting both ends.

This clone was picked up a small number of times. The gene calls are TRBV5-1 and TRBJ1-2, with D possibly matching TRBD1 (5 bases). The CDR3 length is 14 residues. Deletions cut 3 bases from V and 2 bases from J, with 11 bases between. Per the germline V gene, CDR1 is SGHRS and CDR2 is YFSETQ. DNA of the CDR3: TGCGCCAGCAGCTCTACCAGACAGAACTATGGCTACACCTTC. Its protein product is CASSSTRQNYGYTF.

V and J are TRBV7-3 and TRBJ1-1; 9 nucleotides agree with TRBD1. The V gene's germline CDR1 is SGHTA and CDR2 FQGTGA. With V trimmed by 5 bases and J by 4 bases, 8 bases remained unmatched. The CDR3 has 15 residues. In DNA, the CDR3 is TGTGCCAGCAGCCCCGGGACAGGGCCGGGCACTGAAGCTTTCTTT. This codes for CASSPGTGPGTEAFF.

This chain links TRBV15 with TRBJ1-4, with 10 bases aligning to TRBD1. Looked up from germline, CDR1 is LNHNV and CDR2 is YYDKDF (reference sequence). This CDR3 spans 16 amino acids. After removal of 5 bases from V and 8 bases from J, the junction contained 11 bases not matched to a gene. CDR3 DNA sequence: TGTGCCACCAGCGCCCCGGGACAGGGGTTTAAGGAAAAACTGTTTTTT. It encodes CATSAPGQGFKEKLFF.

The V call is TRBV18, the J call TRBJ2-7; D is possibly TRBD2 (5 bases). The V end lost 3 bases, the J end lost 2 bases, and 14 bases lay between the germline ends. The germline gives CDR1 KGHSH, CDR2 LQKENI. This CDR3 spans 15 amino acids. The CDR3 spells CASSPSDAGPYEQYF. The CDR3, as DNA: TGTGCCAGCTCACCCTCGGACGCGGGCCCCTACGAGCAGTACTTC.

The rearrangement uses TRBV18 and TRBJ2-2; tentative D call: TRBD1 (5 bases). V dropped 1 base and J dropped 6 bases, with 9 bases sitting between them. CDR1 and CDR2 (germline): KGHSH, LQKENI. CDR3 length: 14 residues. The chain's CDR3 is CASSPLRAAGELFF. The CDR3 DNA is TGTGCCAGCTCACCACTCAGGGCCGCCGGGGAGCTGTTTTTT. The whole variable domain, filled in from reference TRBV18 and TRBJ2-2, reads NAGVMQNPRHLVRRRGQEARLRCSPMKGHSHVYWYRQLPEEGLKFMVYLQKENIIDESGMPKERFSAEFPKEGPSILRIQQVVRGDSAAYFCASSPLRAAGELFFGEGSRLTVL.

This rearrangement joins TRBV6-5 to TRBJ1-6; perhaps TRBD1 as D (5 bases). Trimming took 5 bases from V and 10 from J, leaving 12 bases between them. CDR3 length equals 13 residues. The germline CDR1 and CDR2 sequences are MNHEY and SVGAGI. For the CDR3, the DNA is TGTGCCAGCAGTCCGGGGCTCTGGTCACCCCTCCACTTT. It specifies CASSPGLWSPLHF.

This sequence joins TRBV30 and TRBJ2-6; no clear D. Germline V gene data show CDR1 as GTSNPN and CDR2 as SVGIG (reference sequence). The length of the CDR3 is 14 residues. Trimming took 0 bases from V and 2 from J, leaving 5 bases between them. The CDR3 DNA reads TGTGCCTGGAGTGTGGGGACTGGGGCCAACGTCCTGACTTTC. Its translation is CAWSVGTGANVLTF.

The rearrangement links TRBV4-1 to TRBJ2-7, with 11 bases lining up with TRBD1. The ends lost 4 bases at V and 6 bases at J; junction bases unmatched: 11. The CDR3 runs to 16 residues. Germline V gene data show CDR1 as MGHRA and CDR2 as YSYEKL. CDR3 region: CASSPFTEDRGLEQYF. Written as DNA, the CDR3 is TGCGCCAGCAGCCCGTTTACGGAGGACAGGGGGCTCGAGCAGTACTTC.

CDR3 region: CASSFRGTGVRSYNEQFF. DNA for the CDR3: TGTGCCAGCAGTTTTCGCGGGACAGGGGTTCGCTCCTACAATGAGCAGTTCTTC. This chain connects TRBV27 to TRBJ2-1, with 10 bases matching TRBD1. CDR1 MNHEY and CDR2 SMNVEV come from the germline V gene (reference sequence). Unmatched junction bases numbered 8, after V lost 3 bases and J lost 0 bases. This CDR3 spans 18 amino acids.

The chain combines TRBV5-1 with TRBJ2-7; D not certain. Germline V CDR1 and CDR2: SGHRS, YFSETQ. The CDR3 has 14 residues. Trimming removed 6 bases from V and 0 bases from J, with 13 bases in between. The chain's CDR3 is CASKVAYNSYEQYF. The CDR3 coding sequence is TGCGCCAGCAAAGTGGCTTACAACTCCTACGAGCAGTACTTC.

The rearrangement links TRBV5-1 to TRBJ1-2; 10 positions match TRBD1. With V trimmed by 4 bases and J by 7 bases, 7 bases remained unmatched. The germline CDR1 and CDR2 sequences are SGHRS and YFSETQ. The CDR3 runs to 14 residues. The CDR3 region has the DNA TGCGCCAGCAGCACTGGACAGGGGGTAGTTGGCTACACCTTC. The encoded protein is CASSTGQGVVGYTF.

The gene calls are TRBV5-1 and TRBJ2-1; a weak D match, TRBD2 (6 bases). The V and J ends lost 2 bases and 0 bases respectively, with 9 bases between them. This CDR3 has 15 residues. The germline V gene encodes CDR1 SGHRS and CDR2 YFSETQ. In nucleotides, the CDR3 is TGCGCCAGCAGCTTTACGGGGGACTCCTACAATGAGCAGTTCTTC. This codes for CASSFTGDSYNEQFF.

About this clone: Germline and junction disagree at one end, which may indicate a read error. This chain uses TRBV7-7 with TRBJ2-2; D call uncertain. The germline gives CDR1 SSHAT, CDR2 FNYEAQ (reference sequence). The CDR3 spans 12 residues. Written as DNA, the CDR3 is TGTGCTAGCAGCTCATGGGTCGGGGAGCTGTTTTTT. This translates into CASSSWVGELFF.

J is TRBJ1-1 and V is TRBV27, with D possibly matching TRBD1 (6 bases). V dropped 8 bases and J dropped 0 bases, with 16 bases sitting between them. The CDR3 is 15 amino acids. Germline CDR1 MNHEY, CDR2 SMNVEV (reference sequence). For the CDR3, the DNA is TGTGCCAGCCGAGGGGGGGCCAACATGAACACTGAAGCTTTCTTT. Its protein product is CASRGGANMNTEAFF.

The chain combines TRBV10-2 with TRBJ1-5; a weak D match, TRBD1 (5 bases). The germline V gene encodes CDR1 WSHSY and CDR2 SAAADI. CDR3 length equals 14 residues. The V end was cut by 9 bases, the J end by 0 bases, with 12 bases between. The CDR3 region has the DNA TGCGCCAGTGGAGAGGGGTTTAGCAATCAGCCCCAGCATTTT. Translating it yields CASGEGFSNQPQHF.

This sequence joins TRBV2 and TRBJ2-5; 8 positions match TRBD2. J lost 6 bases, V lost 6 bases, and 9 bases had no gene match. Germline CDR1 reads SNHLY; CDR2 reads FYNNEI. This CDR3 is 14 amino acids long. The CDR3 loop is CASSGGAVAQTQYF. The CDR3 nucleotides are TGTGCCAGCAGCGGGGGGGCCGTTGCGCAGACCCAGTACTTC.

This chain links TRBV18 with TRBJ1-4; D ambiguous. Trimming cost V 2 bases and J 5 bases, with 9 bases left between them. Germline CDR1 reads KGHSH; CDR2 reads LQKENI. CDR3 length: 14 residues. CDR3 amino acids: CASSPNNGNEKLFF. The CDR3 DNA reads as TGTGCCAGCTCACCAAATAACGGCAATGAAAAACTGTTTTTT.

CDR3 in DNA: TGTGCCAGCAGCCCAGCGACAGGGTGGTCTGAAGCTTTCTTT. Protein: CASSPATGWSEAFF. The chain recombines TRBV4-2 with TRBJ1-1; 7 bases align to TRBD1. V lost 4 bases, J lost 6 bases, and 8 bases stayed unmatched. Germline assignment: CDR1 LGHNA and CDR2 YNFKEQ. CDR3 length: 14 residues.

V is TRBV2 and J is TRBJ2-5; 7 bases agree with TRBD2. CDR3 length: 12 residues. The ends lost 6 bases at V and 5 bases at J; junction bases unmatched: 3. In germline, CDR1 is SNHLY, CDR2 FYNNEI. The CDR3 here is CASRGGLETQYF. Written as DNA, the CDR3 is TGTGCCAGCAGGGGGGGGTTGGAGACCCAGTACTTC.

The V call is TRBV27, the J call TRBJ1-2, with 9 bases matching TRBD1. After removal of 3 bases from V and 5 bases from J, the junction contained 16 bases not matched to a gene. The CDR3 length is 18 residues. CDR1 and CDR2 from the germline V gene are MNHEY and SMNVEV (reference sequence). The CDR3 DNA reads TGTGCCAGCAGTTTCTACAGGGGGCGGACCAAGGAGGAGTATGGCTACACCTTC. It translates to CASSFYRGRTKEEYGYTF.

This chain connects TRBV19 to TRBJ2-6, with 7 positions matching TRBD2. Trimming removed 3 bases from V and 0 bases from J; junction bases left unmatched: 8. Germline V gives CDR1 LNHDA, CDR2 SQIVND (reference sequence). The length of the CDR3 is 18 residues. The CDR3: CASSMPGGRDSGANVLTF. CDR3 nucleotides: TGTGCCAGTAGTATGCCGGGGGGTAGGGACTCTGGGGCCAACGTCCTGACTTTC.

The V and J genes are TRBV28 and TRBJ2-1; unclear D gene. Trimming shortened V by 6 bases and J by 4 bases, and 4 bases separated the two germline ends. The CDR3 consists of 11 residues. Germline CDR1 reads MDHEN; CDR2 reads SYDVKM. The CDR3 spells CASSLYNEQFF. The CDR3 DNA follows: TGTGCCAGCAGCCTATACAATGAGCAGTTCTTC.

Concerning this clone: Different DNA sequences within this sample yield the same CDR3. This chain links TRBV9 with TRBJ2-1; a possible D gene is TRBD1 (6 bases). V lost 0 bases, J lost 2 bases, and 9 bases lay in between. CDR1 SGDLS and CDR2 YYNGEE come from the germline V gene. The CDR3 is 15 residues long. The chain's CDR3 is CASSVAGDPYNEQFF. The CDR3 DNA is TGTGCCAGCAGCGTAGCAGGGGATCCCTACAATGAGCAGTTCTTC. The full variable domain, rest sourced from reference TRBV9 and TRBJ2-1, is DSGVTQTPKHLITATGQRVTLRCSPRSGDLSVYWYQQSLDQGLQFLIQYYNGEERAKGNILERFSAQQFPDLHSELNLSSLELGDSALYFCASSVAGDPYNEQFFGPGTRLTVL.

V is TRBV19 and J is TRBJ1-3; perhaps TRBD1 as D (6 bases). CDR3 length equals 15 residues. Germline V lookup: CDR1 LNHDA, CDR2 SQIVND (reference sequence). Trimming shortened V by 3 bases and J by 3 bases, and 12 bases separated the two germline ends. The CDR3 spells CASSMDRSGGNTIYF. The CDR3 DNA sequence: TGTGCCAGTAGTATGGACAGAAGCGGTGGAAACACCATATATTTT.